This T cell receptor beta chain was obtained from a study of blood T cell repertoires in COVID-19. Germline V gene data show CDR1 as LNHDA and CDR2 as SQIVND (reference sequence). This CDR3 contains 14 residues. Trimming took off 7 bases at V and 0 bases at J, with 9 bases between the two ends. This clone appeared once. This table comes from immunoSEQ multiplex PCR, and its TCRdb copy is limited to in-frame clones, with some not included. Seen here are some 50,000 clones, 65% to 85% observed once, and the top ten hold 5.5% to 6.5%. This TCR was recovered from a woman at least 80 years old with acute or convalescent COVID-19. V is TRBV19 and J is TRBJ2-2, with D perhaps matching TRBD1 (5 bases). Sequenced: peripheral blood. The CDR3 DNA follows: TGTGCCAGTAAAACGACAGCGAACACCGGGGAGCTGTTTTTT. It specifies CASKTTANTGELFF.